A selection of T cell receptor beta chains follows, all from one sample in a study of cytomegalovirus exposure and HLA in healthy donors. The method was immunoSEQ multiplex PCR; TCRdb's version includes in-frame clones alone and lacks a portion of them. This sample has roughly 100,000 clones, with more than 65% found just once. Source material: PBMCs. The receptor set was obtained from a middle-aged man in good health and CMV-seropositive. Each CDR3 is given with its conserved first and last residue. The order of the fields is V gene, clone size, J gene, D gene, CDR3 protein, CDR3 DNA. D genes are given only for firm matches. The size entry is marked missing in some rows and otherwise reads once, few, many or a size class.

>TRBV6-1|NA|TRBJ2-7|NA
CASSDLTASEAYEQYF
TGTGCCAGCAGTGACCTGACAGCGAGCGAGGCCTACGAGCAGTACTTC
>TRBV4-3|NA|TRBJ2-3|NA
CASSQDWVSGGMSDTQYF
TGCGCCAGCAGCCAAGATTGGGTGTCAGGGGGGATGTCAGATACGCAGTATTTT
>TRBV30|NA|TRBJ2-7|NA
CAWSVAGTYEQYF
TGTGCCTGGAGTGTTGCGGGGACCTACGAGCAGTACTTC
>TRBV9|NA|TRBJ2-1|TRBD2
CASSVETSGGAPKQFF
TGTGCCAGCAGTGTAGAAACAAGCGGGGGGGCTCCTAAGCAGTTCTTC
>TRBV6-5|NA|TRBJ1-2|TRBD1
CASSPTDRVIGYTF
TGTGCCAGCAGCCCAACGGACAGGGTGATCGGCTACACCTTC
>TRBV7-9|NA|TRBJ2-2|TRBD1
CASSLVGTGVNTGELFF
TGTGCCAGCAGCTTAGTGGGGACAGGGGTGAACACCGGGGAGCTGTTTTTT
>TRBV11-2|NA|TRBJ1-2|NA
CASSSSYGYTF
TGTGCCAGCAGCTCCAGCTATGGCTACACCTTC
>TRBV11-3|NA|TRBJ2-1|NA
CASSPQAGQGEQFF
TGTGCCAGCAGCCCCCAGGCAGGGCAAGGTGAGCAGTTCTTC
>TRBV6-6|NA|TRBJ2-3|TRBD2
CASSIGGSTDTQYF
TGTGCCAGCAGTATCGGGGGGAGCACAGATACGCAGTATTTT
>TRBV5-1|NA|TRBJ1-2|NA
CASSSQQGNGYTF
TGCGCCAGCAGTTCCCAACAGGGAAATGGCTACACCTTC
>TRBV4-1|NA|TRBJ2-7|NA
CASRNFRGAYEQYF
TGCGCCAGCAGAAACTTCAGGGGGGCCTACGAGCAGTACTTC
>TRBV30|NA|TRBJ2-7|NA
CAWRSSLSYEQYF
TGTGCCTGGAGGTCATCACTGAGCTACGAGCAGTACTTC
>TRBV5-6|NA|TRBJ2-3|TRBD2
CASSSPLADEFDTQYF
TGTGCCAGCAGCTCACCACTAGCGGACGAGTTTGATACGCAGTATTTT
>TRBV19|once|TRBJ2-7|TRBD1
CASSSGTGPTYEQYF
TGTGCCAGTAGCTCCGGGACAGGCCCCACCTACGAGCAGTACTTC
>TRBV7-2|NA|TRBJ1-5|NA
CASSSGLGNQPQHF
TGTGCCAGCAGCTCAGGGCTAGGCAATCAGCCCCAGCATTTT
>TRBV29-1|NA|TRBJ2-5|NA
CSVSGQGVSETQYF
NA
>TRBV19|few|TRBJ2-7|TRBD2
CASSIDLASGGTYEQYF
TGTGCCAGTAGTATAGATCTAGCTAGCGGGGGTACCTACGAGCAGTACTTC
>TRBV2|NA|TRBJ1-4|TRBD1
CASNSQGATNEKLFF
TGTGCCAGTAATTCCCAGGGGGCGACTAATGAAAAACTGTTTTTT
>TRBV18|NA|TRBJ1-2|NA
CASSPGDYGYTF
TGTGCCAGCTCACCAGGAGACTATGGCTACACCTTC
>TRBV28|NA|TRBJ1-2|NA
CASSLLGALSPGRGYTF
TGTGCCAGCAGTTTGTTGGGGGCTTTAAGCCCTGGTCGTGGCTACACCTTC
>TRBV4-2|once|TRBJ1-4|TRBD1
CASSPNRGEKLFF
TGTGCCAGCAGCCCAAACAGGGGTGAAAAACTGTTTTTT
>TRBV5-4|NA|TRBJ2-3|NA
CASSLRVDISTDTQYF
TGTGCCAGCAGCTTGCGAGTGGACATCTCCACAGATACGCAGTATTTT
>TRBV4-3|once|TRBJ2-7|NA
CASSRLRVSYEQYF
TGCGCCAGCAGCCGGCTCAGGGTCTCCTACGAGCAGTACTTC
>TRBV11-2|NA|TRBJ1-1|NA
CASSVGGVGTEAFF
TGTGCCAGCAGCGTAGGGGGGGTGGGGACTGAAGCTTTCTTT